This T cell receptor beta chain was captured by sequencing in a study of cytomegalovirus exposure and HLA in healthy donors. Concerning this clone itself: Its antigen is undetermined. At one boundary the junction diverges from the germline segment, which might be a read error.

With 60 Vbeta and 13 Jbeta primers, the PCR was carried out. Authors' data handling: An analysis performed later counted about 80 million unique TCR beta chains (roughly 10 million of them shared). Assay: immunoSEQ multiplex PCR; the TCRdb copy retains only in-frame clones and omits some. The V and J calls and clone size are taken from that table; D and trimming were inferred from the DNA. The sample includes over 110,000 clones, around 73% of them seen just once. Study observations and caveats: Analysis was carried out at a later point, and it linked a missense DCLRE1C variant to TCR beta V- and J-gene trimming.

The TCR comes from a female donor in good health and CMV-seronegative. Sequencing was done on a sample of PBMCs.

The CDR3 here is CASSPGSIYGYPF. The CDR3 nucleotides are TGTGCCAGCAGCCCGGGATCGATCTATGGCTACCCCTTC. The V gene is TRBV5-6, the J gene TRBJ1-2; D is unresolved. Germline loops: CDR1 SGHDT, CDR2 YYEEEE. The CDR3 is made up of 13 amino acids.